This passage covers 29 T cell receptor beta chains from one sample sequenced in a study of cytomegalovirus exposure and HLA in healthy donors. Primers for the PCR totalled 60 Vbeta and 13 Jbeta. Using immunoSEQ multiplex PCR, the repertoire was profiled, and TCRdb retains in-frame clones only, with some absent. The sample carries some 200,000 clones, 60% to 85% recorded once. Sample: PBMCs. Every receptor here comes from a girl aged 5-17 years in good health and CMV-seropositive.

V is TRBV6-5 and J is TRBJ2-7; 9 bases are a match to TRBD1. V lost 6 bases, J lost 3 bases, and 9 bases stayed unmatched. This CDR3 region has 15 residues. CDR1 is MNHEY, CDR2 SVGAGI, per germline. CDR3 DNA sequence: TGTGCCAGCAGCCCCGGGACAGGGCATTACTACGAGCAGTACTTC. Protein product: CASSPGTGHYYEQYF.

V gene TRBV4-1 combines with J gene TRBJ2-7; 8 positions agree with TRBD1. This CDR3 comprises 17 residues. V shed 0 bases and J 1 base; nucleotides not matched to a gene: 8. Germline values: CDR1 MGHRA, CDR2 YSYEKL. CDR3 bases: TGCGCCAGCAGCCAAGAACGGGCAGGGGGCTTTTCCTACGAGCAGTACTTC. This sequence encodes CASSQERAGGFSYEQYF.

This clone was picked up one time. The rearrangement joins TRBV9 to TRBJ2-3; D gene ambiguous. The V end was cut by 3 bases, the J end by 7 bases, with 12 bases between. The CDR3 has 13 residues. CDR1 is SGDLS, CDR2 YYNGEE, per germline. CDR3 DNA sequence: TGTGCCAGCAGCGAACCAGCGAGCTATACGCAGTATTTT. It codes for CASSEPASYTQYF.

This rearrangement joins TRBV6-6 to TRBJ2-3; 8 positions match TRBD2. Germline CDR1 is MNHNY and CDR2 is SVGAGI (reference sequence). This CDR3 contains 13 residues. With 6 bases clipped from V and 10 bases from J, the junction kept 9 bases outside the gene matches. The CDR3 bases are TGTGCCAGCAGCCCGCCCGGGGGGGCCCCGCAGTATTTT. Protein: CASSPPGGAPQYF.

This chain joins TRBV27 and TRBJ1-1, with D perhaps TRBD1 (5 bases). The CDR3 is 15 residues long. Deletions cut 2 bases from V and 5 bases from J, with 15 bases between. Per the germline V gene, CDR1 is MNHEY and CDR2 is SMNVEV (reference sequence). The CDR3 spells CASSLKGSGRTEAFF. The CDR3 region has the DNA TGTGCCAGCAGTTTAAAGGGGTCGGGTCGGACTGAAGCTTTCTTT.

The J gene is TRBJ2-2, the V gene TRBV6-5; no firm D call. V was trimmed by 5 bases and J by 4 bases, leaving 11 bases between them. CDR1 and CDR2 from the germline V gene are MNHEY and SVGAGI. The CDR3 is 14 residues long. CDR3 sequence (DNA): TGTGCCAGCAGTACAACAGAGTTCACCGGGGAGCTGTTTTTT. Its protein product is CASSTTEFTGELFF.

This chain connects TRBV11-2 to TRBJ1-5; D is possibly TRBD1 (5 bases). The germline CDR1 and CDR2 sequences are SGHAT and FQNNGV. The CDR3 contains 16 residues. The V gene lost 5 bases and the J gene lost 5 bases, with 19 bases spanning the gap. The CDR3 DNA reads TGTGCCAGCAGCGAAGGGCGGGGGGGGTGGGATCAGCCCCAGCATTTT. Translated, it gives CASSEGRGGWDQPQHF.

The chain has TRBV7-9 and TRBJ2-1; possibly TRBD2 for D (6 bases). Germline CDR1 reads SEHNR; CDR2 reads FQNEAQ (reference sequence). Trimming pared 5 bases from V and 2 bases from J, leaving 10 bases between. The CDR3 length is 14 residues. The CDR3 bases are TGTGCCAGCAGCATTAGCGGAACCTACAATGAGCAGTTCTTC. Residues: CASSISGTYNEQFF. The complete variable domain, with remaining parts taken from reference TRBV7-9 and TRBJ2-1, reads DTGVSQNPRHKITKRGQNVTFRCDPISEHNRLYWYRQTLGQGPEFLTYFQNEAQLEKSRLLSDRFSAERPKGSFSTLEIQRTEQGDSAMYLCASSISGTYNEQFFGPGTRLTVL.

The J gene is TRBJ1-3, the V gene TRBV6-5, with a weak D call TRBD1 (6 bases). Germline loops: CDR1 MNHEY, CDR2 SVGAGI. Trimming removed 2 bases at V and 7 bases at J, with 9 bases between. The CDR3 spans 13 residues. DNA for the CDR3: TGTGCCAGCAGTTACAGAGGGGGTAACACCATATATTTT. Translation: CASSYRGGNTIYF.

The rearrangement joins TRBV6-5 to TRBJ1-5; D gene uncertain. This CDR3 has 15 residues. Germline assignment: CDR1 MNHEY and CDR2 SVGAGI. V shed 2 bases and J shed 4 bases, with 12 bases lying between them. The DNA for the CDR3 is TGTGCCAGCAGTTACACTCGGGGAAAGAATCAGCCCCAGCATTTT. It yields the protein CASSYTRGKNQPQHF.

This rearrangement joins TRBV5-1 to TRBJ2-1; 11 nucleotides match TRBD2. V trimming: 2 bases; J trimming: 9 bases; junction bases outside the gene matches: 7. CDR3 size: 15 residues. Looked up from germline, CDR1 is SGHRS and CDR2 is YFSETQ. CDR3: CASSFSGGVIGEQFF. CDR3 bases: TGCGCCAGCAGCTTTAGCGGGGGGGTTATTGGTGAGCAGTTCTTC.

This clone has just a few counts. This sequence joins TRBV11-2 and TRBJ2-2; D is unclear. Germline assignment: CDR1 SGHAT and CDR2 FQNNGV. This CDR3 is built from 13 residues. Trimming took off 6 bases at V and 1 base at J, with 6 bases between the two ends. The DNA of the CDR3 is TGTGCCAGCAGTTCCGTGAACACCGGGGAGCTGTTTTTT. Its translation is CASSSVNTGELFF.

The rearrangement links TRBV11-3 to TRBJ2-3, with 8 bases fitting TRBD2. The CDR3 has 16 amino acids. Losses at the gene ends were 4 bases for V and 9 bases for J; bases not matched to a gene: 15. The germline gives CDR1 SGHNT, CDR2 YENEEA. In DNA, the CDR3 is TGTGCCAGCAGCTCCGGCGGGGGGACATCTTCACCCACGCAGTATTTT. It encodes CASSSGGGTSSPTQYF. Based on the CDR3 plus reference TRBV11-3 and TRBJ2-3, the full variable domain is EAGVVQSPRYKIIEKKQPVAFWCNPISGHNTLYWYLQNLGQGPELLIRYENEEAVDDSQLPKDRFSAERLKGVDSTLKIQPAELGDSAVYLCASSSGGGTSSPTQYFGPGTRLTVL.

Details on this clone: One junction end does not reproduce the germline sequence, and a read error may be involved. This chain uses TRBV7-9 with TRBJ1-1; D uncertain. The length of the CDR3 is 11 residues. The germline CDR1 and CDR2 sequences are SEHNR and FQNEAQ (reference sequence). For the CDR3, the DNA is TGTTCCAGCAGCTTCCCCGCTGAAGCTTTCTTT. The encoded protein is CSSSFPAEAFF.

The V gene is TRBV7-2, the J gene TRBJ1-2, with TRBD1 matching over 9 bases. V trimming: 5 bases; J trimming: 1 base; junction bases outside the gene matches: 11. This CDR3 is built from 17 residues. Germline CDR1 and CDR2: SGHTA and FQGNSA. This chain's CDR3 is CASSASPGTGINYGYTF. The CDR3 region has the DNA TGTGCCAGCAGCGCAAGCCCGGGGACAGGGATTAACTATGGCTACACCTTC.

This sequence joins TRBV5-1 and TRBJ2-7; tentative D call: TRBD2 (6 bases). The CDR3 runs to 14 residues. Germline lookup yields CDR1 SGHRS and CDR2 YFSETQ. V lost 4 bases, J lost 3 bases, and 14 bases lay in between. CDR3 sequence (DNA): TGCGCCAGCAGCGGAGGGGCAGATGGCTACGAGCAGTACTTC. Its protein is CASSGGADGYEQYF. The whole variable domain, remainder taken from reference TRBV5-1 and TRBJ2-7, is KAGVTQTPRYLIKTRGQQVTLSCSPISGHRSVSWYQQTPGQGLQFLFEYFSETQRNKGNFPGRFSGRQFSNSRSEMNVSTLELGDSALYLCASSGGADGYEQYFGPGTRLTVT.

The V gene is TRBV4-1, the J gene TRBJ1-2; 9 bases align to TRBD1. The CDR3 loop spans 15 amino acids. Germline assignment: CDR1 MGHRA and CDR2 YSYEKL. J lost 4 bases, V lost 2 bases, and 5 bases had no gene match. CDR3 DNA: TGCGCCAGCAGCCAAATGACAGGGGGGGTCTATGGCTACACCTTC. This codes for CASSQMTGGVYGYTF.

The sample holds a few counts of this clone. The V and J genes are TRBV6-5 and TRBJ1-1, with 8 nucleotides matching TRBD1. V trimming: 6 bases; J trimming: 8 bases; junction bases outside the gene matches: 8. The CDR3 contains 13 residues. Per the germline V gene, CDR1 is MNHEY and CDR2 is SVGAGI. CDR3 DNA sequence: TGTGCCAGCAGCCGAGACAGGGGATTAGAAGCTTTCTTT. Residues: CASSRDRGLEAFF.

The table lists this clone with a few counts. V is TRBV7-2 and J is TRBJ2-3; D not certain. Germline V gene lookup returns CDR1 SGHTA and CDR2 FQGNSA. The ends were cut back, 4 bases at V and 0 bases at J, with 14 bases in the middle. There are 16 residues in the CDR3. The CDR3 loop reads CASSSPQVPSTDTQYF. DNA for the CDR3: TGTGCCAGCAGCTCCCCCCAGGTGCCGAGCACAGATACGCAGTATTTT.

The chain links TRBV5-4 to TRBJ2-7; 10 bases are shared with TRBD1. Germline V CDR1 and CDR2: SGHNT, YYREEE (reference sequence). V shed 4 bases and J 3 bases; nucleotides not matched to a gene: 7. The CDR3 consists of 15 residues. The CDR3 sequence: CASSPAGTGDYEQYF. CDR3 coding DNA: TGTGCCAGCAGCCCGGCCGGGACAGGGGACTACGAGCAGTACTTC.

This clone was detected once. In nucleotides, the CDR3 is TGTGCCAGCAGCGTACCGGGACAGGGGCGCACAGATACGCAGTATTTT. It is translated as CASSVPGQGRTDTQYF. This chain links TRBV9 with TRBJ2-3; 10 bases align to TRBD1. The germline gives CDR1 SGDLS, CDR2 YYNGEE. The CDR3 extends over 16 amino acids. V trimming: 1 base; J trimming: 1 base; junction bases outside the gene matches: 3.

V is TRBV10-3 and J is TRBJ2-5; D possibly corresponds to TRBD1 (5 bases). V shed 7 bases and J shed 4 bases, with 10 bases lying between them. Germline V gene lookup returns CDR1 ENHRY and CDR2 SYGVKD. The CDR3 is 12 amino acids. CDR3 in amino acids: CAIKGDIETQYF. The CDR3, as DNA: TGTGCCATCAAAGGGGATATAGAGACCCAGTACTTC.

CDR3 sequence (DNA): TGTGCCAGCAGTTACAGCGGGTCTAGCTCCTACGAGCAGTACTTC. It specifies CASSYSGSSSYEQYF. The J gene is TRBJ2-7, the V gene TRBV6-5; D perhaps matches TRBD2 (6 bases). The CDR3 covers 15 residues. Germline CDR1 and CDR2: MNHEY and SVGAGI. Trimming shortened V by 2 bases and J by 0 bases, and 11 bases separated the two germline ends.

The rearrangement links TRBV9 to TRBJ2-7; D is perhaps TRBD2 (6 bases). Trimming removed 0 bases from V and 0 bases from J, with 13 bases in between. The V gene's germline CDR1 is SGDLS and CDR2 YYNGEE. The CDR3 has 16 amino acids. The CDR3 region has the DNA TGTGCCAGCAGCGTAGGCGGGACTCCAAGCTCCTACGAGCAGTACTTC. Translated, it gives CASSVGGTPSSYEQYF.

The rearrangement uses TRBV7-9 and TRBJ2-7, with a tentative D call TRBD2 (6 bases). Germline loops: CDR1 SEHNR, CDR2 FQNEAQ (reference sequence). This CDR3 is built from 17 residues. V lost 8 bases and J lost 3, with 26 bases in between. The DNA for the CDR3 is TGTGCCAGCGAGCTCCTCCAGAAGCGGGCCCTAGACTACGAGCAGTACTTC. Translating gives CASELLQKRALDYEQYF.

As for this clone: The sample contains more than one DNA sequence encoding this CDR3. The rearrangement joins TRBV30 to TRBJ1-5, with D possibly matching TRBD1 (6 bases). The CDR3 loop spans 13 amino acids. The germline CDR1 and CDR2 sequences are GTSNPN and SVGIG (reference sequence). Trimming cost V 2 bases and J 4 bases, with 9 bases left between them. As DNA, the CDR3 is TGTGCCTGGAGTACAGGGTCTAATCAGCCCCAGCATTTT. It encodes CAWSTGSNQPQHF.

V gene TRBV7-6 combines with J gene TRBJ2-7, with D perhaps matching TRBD1 (7 bases). In germline, CDR1 is SGHVS, CDR2 FNYEAQ. There are 16 residues in the CDR3. Trimming took off 0 bases at V and 3 bases at J, with 15 bases between the two ends. The CDR3 DNA sequence: TGTGCCAGCAGCTTAGCCAGACAGGGAGGCCTCTACGAGCAGTACTTC. Protein product: CASSLARQGGLYEQYF.

This clone has only one observation. The rearrangement links TRBV28 to TRBJ1-5, with D unresolved. V lost 6 bases and J lost 3, with 9 bases in between. The CDR3 runs to 13 residues. Looked up from germline, CDR1 is MDHEN and CDR2 is SYDVKM. CDR3 bases: TGTGCCAGCAGCTCGCACACCAATCAGCCCCAGCATTTT. It specifies CASSSHTNQPQHF.

The rearrangement joins TRBV6-1 to TRBJ1-2; a possible D gene is TRBD1 (6 bases). This CDR3 comprises 13 residues. V dropped 2 bases and J dropped 8 bases, with 12 bases sitting between them. Germline V CDR1 and CDR2: MNHNS, SASEGT. DNA of the CDR3: TGTGCCAGCAGTGAATTCGCAGGGGAAGGCTACACCTTC. Translating gives CASSEFAGEGYTF.